This T cell receptor (beta chain) is drawn from a study of T cell clusters in autoimmune cytopenias. Germline CDR1 and CDR2: MNHEY and SVGEGT. The CDR3 loop spans 14 amino acids. TRB was amplified from roughly 250 ng of peripheral blood genomic DNA per sample. TRB rearrangements were amplified by touch-down multiplex PCR with mixed TRB-A/B primers. One entry per CDR3 protein, without DNA, is what TCRdb gives after re-calling the multiplex PCR reads. The sample has about 6,300 distinct CDR3 sequences. These sequences were also reported in another study, on T cell repertoires in aging, cancer and after chemotherapy. That source notes: Healthy donors lost TCR diversity with age mainly through richness, cancer patients through richness and evenness. Median generation probability rose over the chemotherapy interval in each cancer cohort, suggesting rebound thymic output. No conclusions about immunological memory after chemotherapy can be drawn from the repertoire data.

The receptor was derived from a human donor in good health. The rearrangement uses TRBV6-2 or TRBV6-3 and TRBJ1-2; TCRdb outputs TRBD1, but without DNA this stays unchecked. Sequencing was done on a sample of peripheral blood. The CDR3 protein is CASSYAGTGPGYTF.